Below are 32 T cell receptor beta chains sequenced from a single sample in a study of OX40 agonist ivuxolimab in advanced cancers. TCRdb keeps only in-frame clones here, not all; method: immunoSEQ multiplex PCR. The table includes about 80,000 clones, approximately 91% detected once. Here the sequenced sample was CD4+ or CD8+ T cells sorted from blood, taken in a trial of the OX40 agonist ivuxolimab. The receptors derive from an adult with an advanced solid tumor such as melanoma, head and neck, liver or kidney cancer.

DNA for the CDR3: TGTGCCAGCAGTACACGACAGACCGCTGGCTACACCTTC. Protein product: CASSTRQTAGYTF. The chain uses TRBV28 and TRBJ1-2; D possibly corresponds to TRBD1 (5 bases). CDR3 size: 13 residues. Deletions cut 5 bases from V and 7 bases from J, with 14 bases between. CDR1 is MDHEN, CDR2 SYDVKM, per germline.

The chain links TRBV28 to TRBJ2-5; D is perhaps TRBD1 (6 bases). CDR3 length: 16 residues. V was pared by 6 bases and J by 0 bases, with 17 bases between. Germline CDR1 MDHEN, CDR2 SYDVKM. In nucleotides, the CDR3 is TGTGCCAGCAGCAAAGGGGCGACAGGTAACCAAGAGACCCAGTACTTC. It yields the protein CASSKGATGNQETQYF.

The V gene is TRBV10-3, the J gene TRBJ2-7, with TRBD2 as a possible D gene (6 bases). CDR3 size: 13 residues. In germline, CDR1 is ENHRY, CDR2 SYGVKD. Trimming took off 9 bases at V and 7 bases at J, with 19 bases between the two ends. The CDR3 here is CAIRDHPGGEQYF. DNA of the CDR3: TGTGCCATAAGGGACCACCCCGGGGGAGAGCAGTACTTC.

This clone has a single count. The chain employs TRBV6-5 and TRBJ2-5; D unresolved. CDR3 size: 14 residues. The V end lost 0 bases, the J end lost 0 bases, and 5 bases lay between the germline ends. Germline V gene lookup returns CDR1 MNHEY and CDR2 SVGAGI. The CDR3 region has the DNA TGTGCCAGCAGTTACTCGGGCAACCAAGAGACCCAGTACTTC. Encoded protein: CASSYSGNQETQYF.

The V gene is TRBV6-1, the J gene TRBJ2-7; D is possibly TRBD2 (6 bases). The V gene lost 2 bases and the J gene lost 3 bases, with 8 bases spanning the gap. The length of the CDR3 is 13 residues. In germline, CDR1 is MNHNS, CDR2 SASEGT. The DNA for the CDR3 is TGTGCCAGCAGTGAAACTAGCTTCTACGAGCAGTACTTC. Protein product: CASSETSFYEQYF.

This rearrangement joins TRBV7-9 to TRBJ1-2; D is unclear. V lost 5 bases and J 4 bases, leaving 11 bases between the germline ends. CDR1 and CDR2 from the germline V gene are SEHNR and FQNEAQ (reference sequence). CDR3 length: 13 residues. CDR3 in DNA: TGTGCCAGCAGCCCCCCCCTCGGCTATGGCTACACCTTC. This sequence encodes CASSPPLGYGYTF.

The chain joins TRBV7-2 to TRBJ2-1, with 10 nucleotides matching TRBD2. The CDR3 loop spans 14 amino acids. In germline, CDR1 is SGHTA, CDR2 FQGNSA. V lost 4 bases to trimming and J lost 6 bases; unmatched junction nucleotides: 3. CDR3 region: CASSSGLASNEQFF. In nucleotides, the CDR3 is TGTGCCAGCAGCTCGGGACTAGCGTCCAATGAGCAGTTCTTC.

This clone showed up just a few times. The gene calls are TRBV5-1 and TRBJ2-3, with 7 bases that match TRBD1. V shed 2 bases, J shed 1 base, and the junction held 7 bases outside the gene matches. From germline, CDR1 is SGHRS and CDR2 YFSETQ. This CDR3 is built from 16 residues. CDR3 in amino acids: CASSFEGAGGTDTQYF. The DNA for the CDR3 is TGCGCCAGCAGCTTCGAGGGGGCTGGAGGCACAGATACGCAGTATTTT.

V is TRBV5-5 and J is TRBJ2-7; the D is unclear. The CDR3 totals 15 residues. V was trimmed by 0 bases and J by 1 base, leaving 11 bases between them. Germline V CDR1 and CDR2: SGHKS, YYEKEE (reference sequence). CDR3 loop: CASSLVVSGSYEQYF. CDR3 nucleotides: TGTGCCAGCAGCTTGGTAGTTTCGGGTTCCTACGAGCAGTACTTC.

The V and J genes are TRBV27 and TRBJ2-7, with TRBD1 identical over 7 bases. Looked up from germline, CDR1 is MNHEY and CDR2 is SMNVEV (reference sequence). This CDR3 is built from 15 residues. Unmatched junction bases numbered 12, after V lost 5 bases and J lost 5 bases. DNA for the CDR3: TGTGCCAGCAGTCGATTGAACGACAGGGTCAACGAGCAGTACTTC. The encoded protein is CASSRLNDRVNEQYF.

This chain joins TRBV2 and TRBJ1-5; D is unresolved. V lost 7 bases and J 8 bases, leaving 15 bases between the germline ends. From germline, CDR1 is SNHLY and CDR2 FYNNEI. This CDR3 comprises 13 residues. CDR3 bases: TGTGCCAGCAACCGGGCCCCCATCGAGCCCCAGCATTTT. Translation gives CASNRAPIEPQHF.

The genes are TRBV5-1 and TRBJ1-5, with D possibly matching TRBD1 (5 bases). The CDR3 spans 15 residues. Between the trimmed V and J ends, which lost 0 bases and 0 bases, there was a span of 7 bases. The V gene's germline CDR1 is SGHRS and CDR2 YFSETQ. CDR3 bases: TGCGCCAGCAGCTTGGTAGGGGATAGCAATCAGCCCCAGCATTTT. Translated, it gives CASSLVGDSNQPQHF.

The chain couples TRBV7-9 to TRBJ2-5, with TRBD1 as a possible D gene (5 bases). The CDR3 is 14 amino acids. Germline V lookup: CDR1 SEHNR, CDR2 FQNEAQ (reference sequence). Trimming pared 5 bases from V and 5 bases from J, leaving 15 bases between. CDR3 amino acids: CASSASNHRETQYF. For the CDR3, the DNA is TGTGCCAGCAGCGCGAGTAACCACAGGGAGACCCAGTACTTC.

The J gene is TRBJ2-7, the V gene TRBV5-1; D gene uncertain. V lost 0 bases, J lost 3 bases, and 7 bases lay in between. Germline V gene sequence: CDR1 SGHRS, CDR2 YFSETQ. This CDR3 region has 13 residues. Written as DNA, the CDR3 is TGCGCCAGCAGCTTGGACGGAGACTACGAGCAGTACTTC. Its protein product is CASSLDGDYEQYF. Full variable domain (missing parts from reference TRBV5-1 and TRBJ2-7): KAGVTQTPRYLIKTRGQQVTLSCSPISGHRSVSWYQQTPGQGLQFLFEYFSETQRNKGNFPGRFSGRQFSNSRSEMNVSTLELGDSALYLCASSLDGDYEQYFGPGTRLTVT.

V gene TRBV6-1 combines with J gene TRBJ1-3; no clear D. CDR3 size: 14 residues. V lost 4 bases to trimming and J lost 0 bases, with 7 bases between them. Germline V CDR1 and CDR2: MNHNS, SASEGT. CDR3 DNA: TGTGCCAGCAGTGCACACCACTCTGGAAACACCATATATTTT. It specifies CASSAHHSGNTIYF.

J is TRBJ2-2 and V is TRBV10-3, with D possibly being TRBD2 (5 bases). Trimming cost V 2 bases and J 3 bases, with 7 bases left between them. The germline V gene encodes CDR1 ENHRY and CDR2 SYGVKD. The CDR3 length is 14 residues. The CDR3 nucleotides read TGTGCCATCAGTGAGCGGGGAGACACCGGGGAGCTGTTTTTT. As protein: CAISERGDTGELFF.

V is TRBV9 and J is TRBJ2-7; the match to TRBD2 covers 10 bases. The germline V gene has CDR1 SGDLS and CDR2 YYNGEE. The CDR3 is 22 amino acids. V gave up 5 bases and J gave up 2 bases; unmatched junction bases: 28. The CDR3: CASRGLSLHQGLAGVGTYEQYF. The CDR3 nucleotides are TGTGCCAGCAGGGGACTCAGTCTTCATCAGGGGCTAGCGGGAGTAGGTACCTACGAGCAGTACTTC.

This chain links TRBV5-6 with TRBJ2-7; 9 nucleotides agree with TRBD2. With 1 base clipped from V and 5 bases from J, the junction kept 10 bases outside the gene matches. There are 16 residues in the CDR3. Germline CDR1 reads SGHDT; CDR2 reads YYEEEE. The CDR3 nucleotides are TGTGCCAGCAGCTTGTTGCTGGAGCGGGAGGTCGACGAGCAGTACTTC. Translated, it gives CASSLLLEREVDEQYF.

This chain joins TRBV7-2 and TRBJ2-3, with D unclear. Germline V gene sequence: CDR1 SGHTA, CDR2 FQGNSA. The CDR3 is 13 amino acids. V was pared by 1 base and J by 6 bases, with 8 bases between. The chain's CDR3 is CASSLGERDTQYF. The DNA of the CDR3 is TGTGCCAGCAGCTTAGGGGAAAGGGATACGCAGTATTTT.

The chain uses TRBV29-1 and TRBJ2-4; 11 bases agree with TRBD1. V lost 3 bases and J lost 4; bases outside the gene matches: 5. Germline V gene lookup returns CDR1 SQVTM and CDR2 ANQGSEA. The CDR3 spans 15 residues. The DNA of the CDR3 is TGCAGCGTTGATGGGACAGGGGGTGCAAAAAACATTCAGTACTTC. Protein product: CSVDGTGGAKNIQYF.

V gene TRBV7-2 combines with J gene TRBJ2-4, with TRBD2 identical over 8 bases. The CDR3 runs 16 residues. Germline CDR1 SGHTA, CDR2 FQGNSA. Trimming took 2 bases from V and 3 from J; bases not matched to a gene: 6. CDR3 amino acids: CASSLWTSLGKNIQYF. Written as DNA, the CDR3 is TGTGCCAGCAGCTTATGGACTAGCCTCGGCAAAAACATTCAGTACTTC.

This chain uses TRBV5-4 with TRBJ2-5; D is perhaps TRBD1 (5 bases). This CDR3 is built from 14 residues. Per germline, CDR1 SGHNT and CDR2 YYREEE (reference sequence). Trimming stripped 4 bases from V and 5 bases from J, with 15 bases between. Here the CDR3 DNA reads TGTGCCAGCAGCACAGGACGGCTGGTTGAGACCCAGTACTTC. Its translation is CASSTGRLVETQYF.

The gene calls are TRBV30 and TRBJ2-7, with 9 bases fitting TRBD1. Germline V gene lookup returns CDR1 GTSNPN and CDR2 SVGIG (reference sequence). The CDR3 has 14 amino acids. Unmatched junction bases numbered 12, after V lost 8 bases and J lost 4 bases. CDR3 amino acids: CASEPGQGSYEQYF. In DNA, the CDR3 is TGTGCCAGTGAACCGGGACAGGGATCTTACGAGCAGTACTTC.

The chain has TRBV13 and TRBJ2-7, with 9 bases that match TRBD2. CDR1 and CDR2 (germline): PRHDT, FYEKMQ (reference sequence). J was trimmed by 5 bases and V by 5 bases; bases with no gene match: 7. The CDR3 runs 14 residues. The CDR3 spells CASSRAGLANEQYF. In DNA, the CDR3 is TGTGCCAGCAGCCGAGCGGGACTAGCAAACGAGCAGTACTTC.

The rearrangement joins TRBV7-3 to TRBJ2-7; TRBD2 matches 7 bases. CDR1 and CDR2 (germline): SGHTA, FQGTGA. This CDR3 is built from 16 residues. After removal of 2 bases from V and 0 bases from J, the junction contained 7 bases not matched to a gene. CDR3 in amino acids: CASSLAPAGASYEQYF. The CDR3, as DNA: TGTGCCAGCAGCTTAGCCCCCGCGGGAGCCTCCTACGAGCAGTACTTC.

V usage is TRBV19 and J usage is TRBJ2-5; 7 bases are shared with TRBD1. This CDR3 is 13 amino acids long. V was pared by 1 base and J by 5 bases, with 1 base of the junction left unmatched. Per germline, CDR1 LNHDA and CDR2 SQIVND (reference sequence). The CDR3 sequence: CASSIGRGETQYF. The CDR3 DNA follows: TGTGCCAGTAGTATAGGCAGGGGGGAGACCCAGTACTTC.

This clone came up once. This sequence joins TRBV4-1 and TRBJ2-7, with 11 bases aligning to TRBD2. The CDR3 length is 15 residues. From germline, CDR1 is MGHRA and CDR2 YSYEKL. With 0 bases clipped from V and 6 bases from J, the junction kept 4 bases outside the gene matches. The CDR3 region has the DNA TGCGCCAGCAGCCAAGATCGGCTAGCGGGGGGCGAGCAGTACTTC. Protein product: CASSQDRLAGGEQYF.

The chain joins TRBV7-9 to TRBJ2-1, with 7 nucleotides matching TRBD2. The CDR3 runs 15 residues. Germline V CDR1 and CDR2: SEHNR, FQNEAQ (reference sequence). V trimming: 5 bases; J trimming: 2 bases; junction bases outside the gene matches: 6. The CDR3 DNA sequence: TGTGCCAGCAGCGCCACGGGAGGCCCCTACAATGAGCAGTTCTTC. Its translation is CASSATGGPYNEQFF.

In this sample, this clone turned up a few times. This chain's CDR3 is CASSDWGFSNQPQHF. CDR3 sequence (DNA): TGTGCCAGCAGTGATTGGGGATTCAGCAATCAGCCCCAGCATTTT. The genes are TRBV6-1 and TRBJ1-5; no firm D call. In germline, CDR1 is MNHNS, CDR2 SASEGT. This CDR3 has 15 amino acids. Trimming stripped 3 bases from V and 1 base from J, with 10 bases between.

This chain joins TRBV6-1 and TRBJ1-1; TRBD1 might be the D (6 bases). V gave up 1 base and J gave up 11 bases, with 20 bases separating them. Per the germline V gene, CDR1 is MNHNS and CDR2 is SASEGT. CDR3 size: 15 residues. CDR3 loop: CASSEEGRGRGMAFF. CDR3 sequence (DNA): TGTGCCAGCAGTGAAGAAGGAAGGGGAAGGGGGATGGCTTTCTTT.

The rearrangement joins TRBV19 to TRBJ2-1; TRBD2 aligns across 7 bases. Germline CDR1 is LNHDA and CDR2 is SQIVND (reference sequence). V lost 5 bases and J lost 1; bases outside the gene matches: 8. This CDR3 spans 16 amino acids. The CDR3 nucleotides read TGTGCCAGTAGTGGGGTTGGCGGGAGATCCTACAATGAGCAGTTCTTC. Translating it yields CASSGVGGRSYNEQFF.

V gene TRBV28 combines with J gene TRBJ1-1; TRBD1 aligns across 9 bases. Trimming at V came to 6 bases and at J to 0 bases, leaving 5 bases not matched to a gene. This CDR3 has 15 amino acids. Germline CDR1 and CDR2: MDHEN and SYDVKM. In DNA form, the CDR3 reads TGTGCCAGCAGCCCAACAGGGGGCCTGAACACTGAAGCTTTCTTT. Its translation is CASSPTGGLNTEAFF.